The 8 T cell receptor beta chains presented below share a single source sample, sequenced in a study of blood T cell repertoires in COVID-19. Libraries were prepared by immunoSEQ multiplex PCR; TCRdb keeps only in-frame clonotypes and omits some of them. The sample has more than 80,000 clones, roughly 90% seen once; the top ten hold less than 2%. Sequencing used peripheral blood. Receptors were obtained from a human donor with active COVID-19. The donor label of this sample is uncertain.

The chain carries TRBV5-5 and TRBJ1-2, with unresolved D. The germline CDR1 and CDR2 sequences are SGHKS and YYEKEE (reference sequence). The V and J ends lost 5 bases and 3 bases respectively, with 14 bases between them. The CDR3 is made up of 14 amino acids. The CDR3, as DNA: TGTGCCAGCAGTTTCCCAGGCGTGGACTATGGCTACACCTTC. Translated: CASSFPGVDYGYTF.

The V and J genes are TRBV7-2 and TRBJ1-6; D is undetermined. Trimming shortened V by 1 base and J by 9 bases, and 13 bases separated the two germline ends. Germline V gene data show CDR1 as SGHTA and CDR2 as FQGNSA. The CDR3 is 15 residues long. The CDR3 sequence is CASSLGGVSSSPLHF. The CDR3 nucleotides are TGTGCCAGCAGCTTAGGCGGGGTATCGTCTTCACCCCTCCACTTT.

This chain uses TRBV5-6 with TRBJ1-4, with 8 nucleotides matching TRBD1. Germline V lookup: CDR1 SGHDT, CDR2 YYEEEE. The CDR3 sequence is 15 residues long. V shed 5 bases and J 6 bases; nucleotides not matched to a gene: 9. The CDR3 DNA follows: TGTGCCAGCAGAGACTACAGGGGGATGGATGAAAAACTGTTTTTT. Encoded protein: CASRDYRGMDEKLFF.

This chain joins TRBV6-2 or TRBV6-3 and TRBJ1-1; D unresolved. Germline V gene lookup returns CDR1 MNHEY and CDR2 SVGEGT. The CDR3 extends over 14 amino acids. Trimming left V 2 bases short and J 1 base short, with 8 bases between. The CDR3 nucleotides are TGTGCCAGCAGTTACGCTATTTCGAACACTGAAGCTTTCTTT. Encoded protein: CASSYAISNTEAFF.

The chain employs TRBV5-4 and TRBJ1-2; 8 bases are shared with TRBD1. Germline V gene sequence: CDR1 SGHNT, CDR2 YYREEE (reference sequence). There are 14 residues in the CDR3. Trimming removed 4 bases from V and 5 bases from J; junction bases left unmatched: 7. CDR3 bases: TGTGCCAGCAGCGGGAAAGACAGGGGTTATGGCTACACCTTC. Translation gives CASSGKDRGYGYTF.

The chain combines TRBV12-3 or TRBV12-4 with TRBJ2-7; tentative D call: TRBD1 (5 bases). This CDR3 spans 12 amino acids. Trimming pared 5 bases from V and 4 bases from J, leaving 9 bases between. The CDR3 loop is CASSPQGYEQYF. The CDR3, as DNA: TGTGCCAGCAGTCCTCAGGGATACGAGCAGTACTTC.

The chain employs TRBV14 and TRBJ1-3, with TRBD1 matching 9 bases. V was pared by 8 bases and J by 0 bases, with 11 bases of the junction left unmatched. CDR1 is SGHDN, CDR2 FVKESK, per germline. CDR3 length: 17 amino acids. The DNA of the CDR3 is TGTGCCAGCGGGACAGGGCTCAAAGGGTACTCTGGAAACACCATATATTTT. Translation gives CASGTGLKGYSGNTIYF.

The V and J genes are TRBV5-1 and TRBJ1-2, with D maybe TRBD1 (5 bases). CDR1 and CDR2 from the germline V gene are SGHRS and YFSETQ. CDR3 size: 15 residues. V gave up 3 bases and J gave up 3 bases, with 15 bases separating them. The CDR3 here is CASSSGLTGDYGYTF. In nucleotides, the CDR3 is TGCGCCAGCAGCTCTGGACTGACGGGGGACTATGGCTACACCTTC.